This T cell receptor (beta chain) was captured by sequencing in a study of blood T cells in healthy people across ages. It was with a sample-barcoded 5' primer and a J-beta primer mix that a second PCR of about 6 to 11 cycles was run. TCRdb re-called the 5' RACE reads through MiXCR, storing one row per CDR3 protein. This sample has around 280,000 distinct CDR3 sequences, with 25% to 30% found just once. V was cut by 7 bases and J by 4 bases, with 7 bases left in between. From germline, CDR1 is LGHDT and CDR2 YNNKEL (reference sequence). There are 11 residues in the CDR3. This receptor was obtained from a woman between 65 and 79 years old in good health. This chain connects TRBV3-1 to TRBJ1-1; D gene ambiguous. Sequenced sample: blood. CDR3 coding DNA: TGTGCCAGCACCGGGCCCACTGAAGCTTTCTTT. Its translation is CASTGPTEAFF.